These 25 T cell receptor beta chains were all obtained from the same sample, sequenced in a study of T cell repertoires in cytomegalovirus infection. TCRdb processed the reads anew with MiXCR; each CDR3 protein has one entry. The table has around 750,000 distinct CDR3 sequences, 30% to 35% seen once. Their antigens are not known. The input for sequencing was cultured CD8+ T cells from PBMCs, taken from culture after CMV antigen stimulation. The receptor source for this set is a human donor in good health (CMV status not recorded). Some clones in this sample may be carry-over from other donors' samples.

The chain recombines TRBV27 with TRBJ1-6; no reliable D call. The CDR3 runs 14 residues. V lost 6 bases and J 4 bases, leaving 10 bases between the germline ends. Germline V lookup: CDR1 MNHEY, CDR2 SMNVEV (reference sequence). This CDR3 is CASRNGPYNSPLHF. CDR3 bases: TGTGCCAGCAGGAATGGACCATATAATTCACCCCTCCACTTT.

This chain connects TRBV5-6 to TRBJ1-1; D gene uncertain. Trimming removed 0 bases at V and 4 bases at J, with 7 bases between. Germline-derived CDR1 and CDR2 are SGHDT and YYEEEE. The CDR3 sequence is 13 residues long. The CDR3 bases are TGTGCCAGCAGCTTGGCCGGGGTCACTGAAGCTTTCTTT. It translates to CASSLAGVTEAFF.

CDR3 in DNA: TGTGCCAGCAGTTTGGACAGGGTACTTGTCTATGGCTACACCTTC. It encodes CASSLDRVLVYGYTF. The gene calls are TRBV6-6 and TRBJ1-2; 8 nucleotides line up with TRBD1. The CDR3 covers 15 residues. J gave up 4 bases and V 4 bases, and 8 bases lay outside the gene matches. Germline values: CDR1 MNHNY, CDR2 SVGAGI (reference sequence).

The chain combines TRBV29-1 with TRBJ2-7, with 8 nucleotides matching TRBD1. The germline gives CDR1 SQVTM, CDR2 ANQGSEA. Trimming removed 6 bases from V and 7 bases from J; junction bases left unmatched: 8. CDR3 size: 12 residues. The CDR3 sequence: CSVGQGAREQYF. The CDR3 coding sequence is TGCAGCGTGGGGCAGGGGGCGCGGGAGCAGTACTTC.

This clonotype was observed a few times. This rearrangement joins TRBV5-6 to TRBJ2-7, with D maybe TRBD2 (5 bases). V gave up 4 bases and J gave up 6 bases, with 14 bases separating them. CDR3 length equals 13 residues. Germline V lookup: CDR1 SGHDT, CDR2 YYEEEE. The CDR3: CASSNGDLREQYF. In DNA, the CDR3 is TGTGCCAGCAGCAACGGGGATCTACGCGAGCAGTACTTC.

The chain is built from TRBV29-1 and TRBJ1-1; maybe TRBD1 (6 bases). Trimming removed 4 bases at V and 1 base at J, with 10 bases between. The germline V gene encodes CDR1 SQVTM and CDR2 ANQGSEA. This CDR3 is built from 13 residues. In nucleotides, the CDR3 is TGCAGCGTTGCGCGGGACACGAACACTGAAGCTTTCTTT. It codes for CSVARDTNTEAFF.

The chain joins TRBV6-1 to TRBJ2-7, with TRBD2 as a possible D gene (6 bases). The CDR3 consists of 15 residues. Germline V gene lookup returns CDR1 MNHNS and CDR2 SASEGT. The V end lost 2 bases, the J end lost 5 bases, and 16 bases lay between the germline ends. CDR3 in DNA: TGTGCCAGCAGTGAATCGGAGGGGTTCGGCCACGAGCAGTACTTC. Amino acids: CASSESEGFGHEQYF.

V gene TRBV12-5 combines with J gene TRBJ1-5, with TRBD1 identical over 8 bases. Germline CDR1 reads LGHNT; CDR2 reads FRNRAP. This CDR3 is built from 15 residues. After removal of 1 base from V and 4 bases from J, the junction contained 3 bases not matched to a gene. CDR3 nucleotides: TGTGCTAGTGGTTTGGCGACAGGGGCTAATCAGCCCCAGCATTTT. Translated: CASGLATGANQPQHF.

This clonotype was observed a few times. The CDR3 DNA sequence: TGCGCCAGCAGCCAAGATCCCAGGACAGGCTATAATTCACCCCTCCACTTT. Encoded protein: CASSQDPRTGYNSPLHF. The chain recombines TRBV4-3 with TRBJ1-6; 7 bases line up with TRBD1. The CDR3 consists of 17 residues. Germline V gene sequence: CDR1 LGHNA, CDR2 YSLEER. The V gene end was trimmed by 0 bases and the J gene end by 3 bases; junction bases not matched to a gene: 5.

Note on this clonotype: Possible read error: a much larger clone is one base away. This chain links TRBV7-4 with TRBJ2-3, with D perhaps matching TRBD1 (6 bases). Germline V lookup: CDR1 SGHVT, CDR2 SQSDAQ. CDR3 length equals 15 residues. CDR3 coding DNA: TGTGTCAGCAGCCACCGGGACATACACACAGATACGCAGTATTTT. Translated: CVSSHRDIHTDTQYF.

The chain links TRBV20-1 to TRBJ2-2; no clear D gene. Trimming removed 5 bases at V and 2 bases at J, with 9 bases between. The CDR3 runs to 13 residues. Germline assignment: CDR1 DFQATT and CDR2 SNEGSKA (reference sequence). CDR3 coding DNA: TGCAGTGCTCAAAGAGCTAACACCGGGGAGCTGTTTTTT. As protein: CSAQRANTGELFF.

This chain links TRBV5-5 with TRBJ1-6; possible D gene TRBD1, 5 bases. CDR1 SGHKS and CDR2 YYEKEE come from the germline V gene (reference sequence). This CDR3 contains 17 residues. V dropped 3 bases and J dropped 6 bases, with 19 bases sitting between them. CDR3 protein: CASSSGAIQAINSPLHF. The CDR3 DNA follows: TGTGCCAGCAGCTCTGGAGCGATACAGGCAATTAATTCACCCCTCCACTTT.

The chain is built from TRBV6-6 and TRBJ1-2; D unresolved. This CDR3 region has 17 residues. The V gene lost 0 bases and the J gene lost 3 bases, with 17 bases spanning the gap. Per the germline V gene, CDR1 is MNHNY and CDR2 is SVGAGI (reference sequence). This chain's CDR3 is CASSYSEDPPVDYGYTF. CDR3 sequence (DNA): TGTGCCAGCAGTTACTCGGAAGACCCACCGGTCGACTATGGCTACACCTTC.

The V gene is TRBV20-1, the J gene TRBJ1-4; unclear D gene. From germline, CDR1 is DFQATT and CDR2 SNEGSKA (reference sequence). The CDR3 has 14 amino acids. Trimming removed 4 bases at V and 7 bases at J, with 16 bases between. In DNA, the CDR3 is TGCAGTGCTAACCCCGGACGGTGGGGTGAAAAACTGTTTTTT. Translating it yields CSANPGRWGEKLFF.

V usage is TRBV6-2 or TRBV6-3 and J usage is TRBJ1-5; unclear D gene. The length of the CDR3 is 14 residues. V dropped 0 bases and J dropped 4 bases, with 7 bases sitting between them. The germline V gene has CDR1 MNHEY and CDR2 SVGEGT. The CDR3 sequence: CASSYSVSNQPQHF. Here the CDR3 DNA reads TGTGCCAGCAGTTACTCGGTTTCAAATCAGCCCCAGCATTTT.

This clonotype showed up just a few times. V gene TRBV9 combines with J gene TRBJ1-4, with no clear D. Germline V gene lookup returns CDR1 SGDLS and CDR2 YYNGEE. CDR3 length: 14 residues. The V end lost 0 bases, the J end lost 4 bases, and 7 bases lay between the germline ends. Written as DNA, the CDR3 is TGTGCCAGCAGCGTAGCTTCGCGTAATGAAAAACTGTTTTTT. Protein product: CASSVASRNEKLFF.

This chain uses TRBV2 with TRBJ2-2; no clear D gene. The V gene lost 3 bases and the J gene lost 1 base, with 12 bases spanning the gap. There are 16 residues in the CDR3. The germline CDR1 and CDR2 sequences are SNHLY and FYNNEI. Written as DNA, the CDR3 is TGTGCCAGCAGTGATCTTTTGACCAAGAACACCGGGGAGCTGTTTTTT. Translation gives CASSDLLTKNTGELFF.

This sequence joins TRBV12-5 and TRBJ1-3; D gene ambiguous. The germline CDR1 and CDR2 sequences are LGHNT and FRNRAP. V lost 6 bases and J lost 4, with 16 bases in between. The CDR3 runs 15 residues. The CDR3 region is CASGKTRVGGNTIYF. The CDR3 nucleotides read TGTGCTAGTGGCAAAACACGGGTCGGGGGAAACACCATATATTTT.

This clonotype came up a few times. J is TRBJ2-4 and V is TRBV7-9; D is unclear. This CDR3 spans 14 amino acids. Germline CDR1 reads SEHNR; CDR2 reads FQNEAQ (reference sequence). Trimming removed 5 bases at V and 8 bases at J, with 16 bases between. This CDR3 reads CASSPPANIDIQYF. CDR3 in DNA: TGTGCCAGCAGCCCTCCGGCAAATATTGACATTCAGTACTTC.

In nucleotides, the CDR3 is TGTGCCAGCAGCTTACAAGGGTGGAAAGAGACCCAGTACTTC. Protein product: CASSLQGWKETQYF. The chain combines TRBV7-9 with TRBJ2-5; D gene uncertain. CDR1 is SEHNR and CDR2 is FQNEAQ in the germline V gene (reference sequence). V was cut by 2 bases and J by 3 bases, with 10 bases left in between. This CDR3 region has 14 residues. The full variable domain, with the rest looked up from reference TRBV7-9 and TRBJ2-5, is DTGVSQNPRHKITKRGQNVTFRCDPISEHNRLYWYRQTLGQGPEFLTYFQNEAQLEKSRLLSDRFSAERPKGSFSTLEIQRTEQGDSAMYLCASSLQGWKETQYFGPGTRLLVL.

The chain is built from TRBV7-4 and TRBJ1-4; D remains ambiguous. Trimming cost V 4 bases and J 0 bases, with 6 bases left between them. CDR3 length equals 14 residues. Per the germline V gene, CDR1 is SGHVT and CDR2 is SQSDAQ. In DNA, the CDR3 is TGTGCCAGCAGCTCCGTCGCAACTAATGAAAAACTGTTTTTT. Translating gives CASSSVATNEKLFF.

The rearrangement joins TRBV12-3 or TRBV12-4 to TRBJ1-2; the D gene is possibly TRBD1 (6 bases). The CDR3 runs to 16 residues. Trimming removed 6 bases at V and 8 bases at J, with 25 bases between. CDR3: CASSLDRPIPSGGYTF. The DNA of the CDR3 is TGTGCCAGCAGCCTCGACAGGCCAATCCCTTCAGGGGGCTACACCTTC.

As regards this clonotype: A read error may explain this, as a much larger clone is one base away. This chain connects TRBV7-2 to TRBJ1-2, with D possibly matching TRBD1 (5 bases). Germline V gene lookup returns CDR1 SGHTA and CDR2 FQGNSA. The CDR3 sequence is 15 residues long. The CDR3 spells CASSLSQGPNYDYTF. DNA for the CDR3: TGTGCCAGCAGCTTGAGTCAGGGACCTAACTATGACTACACCTTC.

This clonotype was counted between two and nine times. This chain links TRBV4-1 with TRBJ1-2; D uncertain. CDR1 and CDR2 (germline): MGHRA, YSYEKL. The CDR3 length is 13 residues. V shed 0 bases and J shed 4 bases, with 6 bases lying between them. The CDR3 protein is CASSQDLPYGYTF. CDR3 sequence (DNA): TGCGCCAGCAGCCAAGACCTACCCTATGGCTACACCTTC.

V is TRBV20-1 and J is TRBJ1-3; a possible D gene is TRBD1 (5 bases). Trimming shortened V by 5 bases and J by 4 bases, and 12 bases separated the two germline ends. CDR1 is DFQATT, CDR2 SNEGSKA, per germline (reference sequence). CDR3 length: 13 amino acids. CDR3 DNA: TGCAGTGCTCGCGGGGGAGGCGGAAACACCATATATTTT. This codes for CSARGGGGNTIYF.